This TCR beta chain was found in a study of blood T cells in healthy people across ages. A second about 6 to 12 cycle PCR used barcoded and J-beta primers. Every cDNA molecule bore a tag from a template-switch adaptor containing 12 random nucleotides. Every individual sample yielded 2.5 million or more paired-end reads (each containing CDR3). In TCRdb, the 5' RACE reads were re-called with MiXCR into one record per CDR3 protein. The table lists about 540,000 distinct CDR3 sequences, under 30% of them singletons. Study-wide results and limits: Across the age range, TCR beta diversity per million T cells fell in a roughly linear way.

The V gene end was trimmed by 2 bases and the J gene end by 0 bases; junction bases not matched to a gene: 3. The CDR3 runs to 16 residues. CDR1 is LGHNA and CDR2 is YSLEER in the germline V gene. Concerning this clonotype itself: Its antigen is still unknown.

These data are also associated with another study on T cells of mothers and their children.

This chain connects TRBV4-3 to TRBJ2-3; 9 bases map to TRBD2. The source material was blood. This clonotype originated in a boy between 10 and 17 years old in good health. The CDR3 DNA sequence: TGCGCCAGCAGCCAACAGCGGGGGGTCAGCACAGATACGCAGTATTTT. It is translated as CASSQQRGVSTDTQYF.